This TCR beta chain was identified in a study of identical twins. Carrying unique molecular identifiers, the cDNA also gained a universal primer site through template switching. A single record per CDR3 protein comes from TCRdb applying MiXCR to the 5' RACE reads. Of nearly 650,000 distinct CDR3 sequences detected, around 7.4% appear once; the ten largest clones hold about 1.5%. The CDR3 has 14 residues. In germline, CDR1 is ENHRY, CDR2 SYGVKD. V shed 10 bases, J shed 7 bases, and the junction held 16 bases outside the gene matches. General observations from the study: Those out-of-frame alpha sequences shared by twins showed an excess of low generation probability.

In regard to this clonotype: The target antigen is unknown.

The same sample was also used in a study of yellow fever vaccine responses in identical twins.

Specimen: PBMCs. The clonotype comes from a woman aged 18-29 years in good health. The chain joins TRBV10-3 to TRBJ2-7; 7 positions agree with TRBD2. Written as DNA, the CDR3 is TGTGCCACCCGTGACGGGGAGGGCCGGGAAGAGCAGTACTTC. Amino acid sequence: CATRDGEGREEQYF.